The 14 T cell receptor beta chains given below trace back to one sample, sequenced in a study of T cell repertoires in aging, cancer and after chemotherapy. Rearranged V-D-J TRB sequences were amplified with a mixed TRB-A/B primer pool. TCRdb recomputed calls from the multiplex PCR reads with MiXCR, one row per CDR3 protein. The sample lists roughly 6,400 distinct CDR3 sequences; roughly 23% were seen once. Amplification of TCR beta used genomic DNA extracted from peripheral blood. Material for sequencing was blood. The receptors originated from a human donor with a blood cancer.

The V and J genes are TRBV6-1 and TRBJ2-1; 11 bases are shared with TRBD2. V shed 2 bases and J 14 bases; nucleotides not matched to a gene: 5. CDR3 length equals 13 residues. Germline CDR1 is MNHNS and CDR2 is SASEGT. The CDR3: CASSEQTSGVEFF. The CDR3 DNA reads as TGTGCCAGCAGTGAACAGACTAGCGGGGTTGAGTTCTTC.

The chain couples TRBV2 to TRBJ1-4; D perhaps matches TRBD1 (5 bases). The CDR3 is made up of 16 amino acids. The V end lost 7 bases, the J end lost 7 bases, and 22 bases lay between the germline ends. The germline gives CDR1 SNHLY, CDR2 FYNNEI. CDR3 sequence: CASKGGEAARGEKLFF. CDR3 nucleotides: TGTGCCAGCAAAGGAGGGGAGGCGGCCAGAGGTGAAAAACTGTTTTTT.

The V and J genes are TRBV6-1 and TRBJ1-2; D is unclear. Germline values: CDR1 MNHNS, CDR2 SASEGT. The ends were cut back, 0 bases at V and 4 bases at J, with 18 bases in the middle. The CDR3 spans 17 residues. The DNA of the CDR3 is TGTGCCAGCAGTGAAGCAATGGGGTCCGGGGATGCCTATGGCTACACCTTC. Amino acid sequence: CASSEAMGSGDAYGYTF.

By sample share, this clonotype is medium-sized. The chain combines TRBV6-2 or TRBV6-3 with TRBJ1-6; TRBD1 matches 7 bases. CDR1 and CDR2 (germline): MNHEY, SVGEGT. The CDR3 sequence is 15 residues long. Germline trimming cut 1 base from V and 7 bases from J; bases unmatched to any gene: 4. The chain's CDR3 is CASSYWGTENSPLHF. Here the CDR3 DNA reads TGTGCCAGCAGTTACTGGGGGACAGAGAATTCACCCCTCCACTTT.

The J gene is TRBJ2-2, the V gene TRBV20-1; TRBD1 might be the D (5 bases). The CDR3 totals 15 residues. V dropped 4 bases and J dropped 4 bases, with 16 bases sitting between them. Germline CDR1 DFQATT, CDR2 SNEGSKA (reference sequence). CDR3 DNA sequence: TGCAGTGCTATAGGCAGGGCGTCCAGCACCGGGGAGCTGTTTTTT. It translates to CSAIGRASSTGELFF.

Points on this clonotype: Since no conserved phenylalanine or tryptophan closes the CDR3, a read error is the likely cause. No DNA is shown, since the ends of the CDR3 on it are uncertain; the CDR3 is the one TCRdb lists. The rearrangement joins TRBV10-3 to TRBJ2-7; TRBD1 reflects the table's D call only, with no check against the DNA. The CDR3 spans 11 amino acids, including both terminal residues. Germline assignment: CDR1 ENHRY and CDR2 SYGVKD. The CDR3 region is CAISESLSPPS.

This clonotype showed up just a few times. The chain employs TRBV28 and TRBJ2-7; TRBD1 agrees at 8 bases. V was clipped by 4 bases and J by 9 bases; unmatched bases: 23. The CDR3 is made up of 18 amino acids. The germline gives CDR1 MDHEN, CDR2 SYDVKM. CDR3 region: CASSSSGVRTGSKWGQYF. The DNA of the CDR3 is TGTGCCAGCAGTTCTAGTGGGGTACGGACAGGGTCTAAGTGGGGGCAGTACTTC.

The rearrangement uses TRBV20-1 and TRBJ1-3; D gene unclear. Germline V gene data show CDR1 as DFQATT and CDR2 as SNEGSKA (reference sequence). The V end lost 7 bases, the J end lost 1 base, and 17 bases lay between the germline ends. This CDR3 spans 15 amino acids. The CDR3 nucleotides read TGCAGTGTCCCCCCGGCGGGTTCATCTGGAAACACCATATATTTT. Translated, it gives CSVPPAGSSGNTIYF.

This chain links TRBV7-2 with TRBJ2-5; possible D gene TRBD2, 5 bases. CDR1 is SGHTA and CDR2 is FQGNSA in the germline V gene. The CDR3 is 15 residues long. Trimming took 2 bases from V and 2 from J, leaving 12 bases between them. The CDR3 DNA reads TGTGCCAGCAGCTTATCCCCAACTAGTCAAGAGACCCAGTACTTC. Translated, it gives CASSLSPTSQETQYF.

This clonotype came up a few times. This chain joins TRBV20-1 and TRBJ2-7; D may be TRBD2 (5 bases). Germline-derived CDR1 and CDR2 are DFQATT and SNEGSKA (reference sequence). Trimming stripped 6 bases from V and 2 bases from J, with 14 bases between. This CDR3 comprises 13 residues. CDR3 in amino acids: CSATDLVAYEQYF. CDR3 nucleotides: TGCAGTGCCACGGACTTAGTCGCCTACGAGCAGTACTTC.

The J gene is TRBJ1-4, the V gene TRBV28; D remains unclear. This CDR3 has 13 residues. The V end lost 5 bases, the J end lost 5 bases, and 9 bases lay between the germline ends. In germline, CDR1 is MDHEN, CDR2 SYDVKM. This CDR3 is CASSGNLNEKLFF. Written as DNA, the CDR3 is TGTGCCAGCAGTGGGAACCTAAATGAAAAACTGTTTTTT. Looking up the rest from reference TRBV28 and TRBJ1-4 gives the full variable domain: DVKVTQSSRYLVKRTGEKVFLECVQDMDHENMFWYRQDPGLGLRLIYFSYDVKMKEKGDIPEGYSVSREKKERFSLILESASTNQTSMYLCASSGNLNEKLFFGSGTQLSVL.

CDR3 nucleotides: TGTGCCAGTAGTATGTTTGGGGGCCCCTCGAACACTGAAGCTTTCTTT. Its translation: CASSMFGGPSNTEAFF. The chain links TRBV19 to TRBJ1-1, with D possibly TRBD1 on 6 matching bases. CDR3 length equals 16 residues. The V gene lost 3 bases and the J gene lost 1 base, with 15 bases spanning the gap. The germline gives CDR1 LNHDA, CDR2 SQIVND (reference sequence).

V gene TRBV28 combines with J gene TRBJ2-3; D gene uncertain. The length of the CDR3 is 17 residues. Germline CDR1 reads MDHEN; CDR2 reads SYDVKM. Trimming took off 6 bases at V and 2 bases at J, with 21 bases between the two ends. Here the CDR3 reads CASSPSPWRFSTDTQYF. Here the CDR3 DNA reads TGTGCCAGCAGCCCATCCCCCTGGCGGTTTTCCACAGATACGCAGTATTTT.

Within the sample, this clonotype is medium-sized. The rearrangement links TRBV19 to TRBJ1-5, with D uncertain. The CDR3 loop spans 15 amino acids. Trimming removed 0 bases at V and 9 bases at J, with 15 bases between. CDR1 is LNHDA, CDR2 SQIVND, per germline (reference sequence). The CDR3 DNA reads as TGTGCCAGTAGTATAGACTTCGATGCCACGACGCCCCAGCATTTT. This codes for CASSIDFDATTPQHF. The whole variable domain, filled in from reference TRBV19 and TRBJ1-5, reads DGGITQSPKYLFRKEGQNVTLSCEQNLNHDAMYWYRQDPGQGLRLIYYSQIVNDFQKGDIAEGYSVSREKKESFPLTVTSAQKNPTAFYLCASSIDFDATTPQHFGDGTRLSIL.